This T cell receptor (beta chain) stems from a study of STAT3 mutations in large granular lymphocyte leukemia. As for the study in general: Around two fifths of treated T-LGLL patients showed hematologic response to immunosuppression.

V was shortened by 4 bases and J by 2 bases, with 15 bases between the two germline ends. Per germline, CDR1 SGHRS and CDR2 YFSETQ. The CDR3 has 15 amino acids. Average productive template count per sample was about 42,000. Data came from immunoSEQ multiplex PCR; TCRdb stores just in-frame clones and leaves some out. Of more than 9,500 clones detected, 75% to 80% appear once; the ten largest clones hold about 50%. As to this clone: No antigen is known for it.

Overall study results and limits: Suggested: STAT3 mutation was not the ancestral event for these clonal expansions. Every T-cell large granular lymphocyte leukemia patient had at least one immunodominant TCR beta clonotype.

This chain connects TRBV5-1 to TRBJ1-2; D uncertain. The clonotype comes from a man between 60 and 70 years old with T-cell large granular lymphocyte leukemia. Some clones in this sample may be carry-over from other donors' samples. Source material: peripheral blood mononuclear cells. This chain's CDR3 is CASSPSLEENYGYTF. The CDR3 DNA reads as TGCGCCAGCAGCCCCTCCCTCGAAGAAAACTATGGCTACACCTTC.